The rows below give T cell receptor beta chains drawn from one sample of a study of T-cell memory formation after mild COVID-19. TCRdb ran MiXCR on the 5' RACE reads and lists one entry per CDR3 protein. Counted here are about 290,000 distinct CDR3 sequences, over 15% occurring once; the ten biggest clones make up about 21%. The sample was PBMCs or a T cell subset sorted from them (not recorded which). All receptors come from a man younger than 35 who had mild COVID-19 (a few samples of this study predate the infection). Cell type and time point are not known. CDR3s include the opening cysteine and the closing phenylalanine or tryptophan. A D gene is named only where the DNA matches it firmly. The size field is filled for only some rows; it gives once, few, many or a size class.

V gene,clone size,J gene,D gene,CDR3 protein,CDR3 DNA
TRBV20-1,.,TRBJ2-1,TRBD2,CSARTSGGASEQFF,TGCAGTGCGCGGACTAGCGGGGGGGCCAGCGAGCAGTTCTTC
TRBV3-1,few,TRBJ2-3,.,CASSQALSGDTQYF,TGTGCCAGCAGCCAAGCTCTATCCGGAGATACGCAGTATTTT
TRBV6-5,.,TRBJ2-7,.,CASAGARGEQYF,TGTGCCAGCGCCGGGGCACGGGGGGAGCAGTACTTC
TRBV29-1,.,TRBJ1-1,.,CSVVWSGTEAFF,TGCAGCGTTGTTTGGAGCGGCACTGAAGCTTTCTTT
TRBV28,few,TRBJ2-1,.,CASSFWGASSYNEQFF,TGTGCCAGCAGCTTTTGGGGGGCGAGCTCCTACAATGAGCAGTTCTTC
TRBV20-1,.,TRBJ1-2,TRBD1,CSASKQGAFYGYTF,TGCAGTGCTAGTAAACAGGGGGCCTTCTATGGCTACACCTTC
TRBV5-1,few,TRBJ2-7,.,CASSLVRGMTYEQYF,TGCGCCAGCAGCTTGGTGAGGGGGATGACCTACGAGCAGTACTTC
TRBV11-2,.,TRBJ2-2,.,CASSSPPQEVLFF,TGTGCCAGCAGCTCCCCACCCCAGGAGGTGCTGTTTTTT
TRBV20-1,.,TRBJ2-1,.,CSARGTAYEQFF,TGCAGTGCTAGAGGGACAGCTTATGAGCAGTTCTTC
TRBV5-1,.,TRBJ1-1,.,CASSRAGDSYTEAFF,TGCGCCAGCAGCAGAGCAGGGGATTCGTACACTGAAGCTTTCTTT
TRBV4-3,few,TRBJ1-1,.,CASSRRGNTEAFF,TGCGCCAGCAGCCGCCGGGGGAACACTGAAGCTTTCTTT
TRBV5-1,medium-sized,TRBJ2-7,.,CASSLPSSGYEQYF,TGCGCCAGCAGCTTGCCCTCGTCCGGCTACGAGCAGTACTTC
TRBV9,many,TRBJ2-1,.,CASSDSGWGNEQFF,TGTGCCAGCAGCGATTCGGGGTGGGGGAATGAGCAGTTCTTC
TRBV5-1,many,TRBJ2-7,.,CASSLEGVEGHEQYF,TGCGCCAGCAGCTTGGAGGGGGTAGAGGGCCACGAGCAGTACTTC
TRBV7-9,.,TRBJ1-1,TRBD1,CASSFMGQANTEAFF,TGTGCCAGCAGCTTTATGGGACAGGCCAACACTGAAGCTTTCTTT
TRBV25-1,.,TRBJ1-1,TRBD1,CASRTGLGYTEAFF,TGTGCCAGCAGGACAGGGTTGGGGTACACTGAAGCTTTCTTT
TRBV3-1,few,TRBJ1-1,.,CASSQEQTNTEAFF,TGTGCCAGCAGCCAAGAACAGACAAACACTGAAGCTTTCTTT
TRBV7-2,few,TRBJ1-2,.,CASSLGSTAMRGYTF,TGTGCCAGCAGCTTAGGGTCGACAGCAATGAGGGGCTACACCTTC
TRBV30,.,TRBJ2-1,TRBD2,CAWRAGTSVINEQFF,TGTGCCTGGAGGGCCGGGACTAGCGTCATCAATGAGCAGTTCTTC
TRBV18,few,TRBJ2-1,.,CASSPNRDDNEQFF,TGTGCCAGCTCACCAAACAGGGACGACAATGAGCAGTTCTTC
TRBV29-1,few,TRBJ2-5,.,CSVEGVGDYQETQYF,TGCAGCGTTGAAGGGGTCGGGGACTACCAAGAGACCCAGTACTTC
TRBV24-1,.,TRBJ2-3,TRBD1,CATTSGTGDTDTQYF,TGTGCCACCACATCCGGGACAGGGGACACAGATACGCAGTATTTT
TRBV20-1,few,TRBJ1-5,TRBD1,CSASDRAGNQPQHF,TGCAGTGCTTCGGACAGGGCAGGGAATCAGCCCCAGCATTTT
TRBV5-1,.,TRBJ1-2,TRBD1,CASSTDRGDGYTF,TGCGCCAGCAGCACGGACAGGGGGGATGGCTACACCTTC
TRBV4-3,.,TRBJ2-3,TRBD2,CASSQRRLAELTDTQYF,TGCGCCAGCAGCCAACGCCGACTAGCGGAGCTCACAGATACGCAGTATTTT
TRBV4-3,.,TRBJ2-7,TRBD1,CASSGGTGAYEQYF,TGCGCCAGCAGCGGAGGGACAGGGGCCTACGAGCAGTACTTC
TRBV5-1,few,TRBJ2-3,.,CASSNLGADTQYF,TGCGCCAGCAGCAACCTGGGGGCAGATACGCAGTATTTT
TRBV7-9,.,TRBJ1-1,TRBD1,CASSPDRLNTEAFF,TGTGCCAGCAGCCCGGACAGGTTGAACACTGAAGCTTTCTTT
TRBV23-1,few,TRBJ1-6,.,CASGHYRENSPLHF,TGCGCCAGCGGACATTATAGGGAGAATTCACCCCTCCACTTT
TRBV6-5,few,TRBJ1-4,.,CASSRRDPATNEKLFF,TGTGCCAGCAGTCGGCGGGACCCGGCAACTAATGAAAAACTGTTTTTT
TRBV6-6,.,TRBJ1-2,TRBD1,CASSRDSSNYGYTF,TGTGCCAGCAGTCGGGACAGTTCTAACTATGGCTACACCTTC
TRBV9,few,TRBJ2-3,TRBD2,CASSVETSGTTDTQYF,TGTGCCAGCAGCGTAGAAACTAGCGGAACCACAGATACGCAGTATTTT
TRBV24-1,few,TRBJ2-5,.,CATSEEGVKYQETQYF,TGTGCCACCAGTGAGGAGGGGGTGAAGTACCAAGAGACCCAGTACTTC
TRBV6-5,few,TRBJ2-5,.,CASSYAGSQETQYF,TGTGCCAGCAGTTACGCAGGGAGTCAAGAGACCCAGTACTTC
TRBV24-1,many,TRBJ1-1,.,CATSEPGGTEAFF,TGTGCCACCAGTGAGCCAGGAGGGACTGAAGCTTTCTTT
TRBV24-1,few,TRBJ2-4,.,CATSDVGGAKNIQYF,TGTGCCACCAGTGATGTTGGGGGGGCCAAAAACATTCAGTACTTC
TRBV5-5,few,TRBJ2-3,TRBD1,CASSLVTGGTDTQYF,TGTGCCAGCAGCTTGGTTACAGGGGGCACAGATACGCAGTATTTT
TRBV7-8,few,TRBJ1-5,.,CASSWGRGSQPQHF,TGTGCCAGCAGTTGGGGCAGGGGCAGTCAGCCCCAGCATTTT
TRBV7-3,.,TRBJ1-1,.,CASSLNRNTEAFF,TGTGCCAGCAGCTTAAACAGAAACACTGAAGCTTTCTTT
TRBV15,few,TRBJ2-5,.,CATSPLGGVSDRAEETQYF,TGTGCCACCAGCCCTCTGGGGGGGGTGTCTGACAGGGCGGAGGAGACCCAGTACTTC
TRBV5-1,.,TRBJ2-1,.,CASSLVPSAYNEQFF,TGCGCCAGCAGCTTGGTTCCTAGCGCATACAATGAGCAGTTCTTC
TRBV29-1,.,TRBJ2-7,.,CSVTPQRESYEQYF,TGCAGCGTTACTCCCCAGAGGGAATCCTACGAGCAGTACTTC
TRBV19,many,TRBJ2-3,TRBD1,CASSTRGTDTQYF,TGTGCCAGTAGTACCAGGGGGACAGATACGCAGTATTTT
TRBV3-1,.,TRBJ2-7,TRBD1,CASSQVATGYPYEQYF,TGTGCCAGCAGCCAAGTCGCGACAGGGTATCCCTACGAGCAGTACTTC
TRBV6-6,.,TRBJ1-2,.,CASSRQGNGYTF,TGTGCCAGCAGTAGGCAGGGCAATGGCTACACCTTC
TRBV5-1,few,TRBJ2-3,.,CASSLRHTDTQYF,TGCGCCAGCAGCTTGCGACACACAGATACGCAGTATTTT